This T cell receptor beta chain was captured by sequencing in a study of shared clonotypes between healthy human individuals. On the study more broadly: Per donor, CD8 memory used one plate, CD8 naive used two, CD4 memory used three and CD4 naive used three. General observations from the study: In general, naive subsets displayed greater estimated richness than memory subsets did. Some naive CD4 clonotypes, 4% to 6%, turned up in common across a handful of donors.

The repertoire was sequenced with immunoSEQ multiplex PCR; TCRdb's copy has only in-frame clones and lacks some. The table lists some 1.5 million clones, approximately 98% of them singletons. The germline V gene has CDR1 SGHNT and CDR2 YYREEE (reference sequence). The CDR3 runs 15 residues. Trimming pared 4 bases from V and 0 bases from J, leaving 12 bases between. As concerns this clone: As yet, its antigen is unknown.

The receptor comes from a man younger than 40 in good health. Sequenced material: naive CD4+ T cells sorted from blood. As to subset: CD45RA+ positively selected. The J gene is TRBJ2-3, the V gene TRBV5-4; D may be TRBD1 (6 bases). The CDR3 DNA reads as TGTGCCAGCAGCCCCAGGGGATCGAGCACAGATACGCAGTATTTT. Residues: CASSPRGSSTDTQYF. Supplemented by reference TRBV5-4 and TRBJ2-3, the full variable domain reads ETGVTQSPTHLIKTRGQQVTLRCSSQSGHNTVSWYQQALGQGPQFIFQYYREEENGRGNFPPRFSGLQFPNYSSELNVNALELDDSALYLCASSPRGSSTDTQYFGPGTRLTVL.